This T cell receptor (beta chain) came from a study of blood T cell repertoires in COVID-19 (dated by TCRdb to between 2020 and 2021). Turning to the overall study: Collaborator samples came from the United States, Italy and Spain and covered acute and convalescent phases of COVID-19. The material from the prospective study consisted of cDNA or gDNA derived from T cells, B-cell-depleted T cells, or PBMCs. Subjects who had been exposed to COVID-19, were actively infected with it, or had recovered from it provided the deeply sampled blood TCRbeta repertoires that made up the dataset. A freely available public database, intended as a resource for researchers studying the immune response to SARS-CoV-2, is where the repertoires were released. The samples were drawn from two sources: the first 160 participants of the ongoing ImmuneRACE study, and 950 to 1,500 subjects contributed by 6 global collaborators. The sample metadata nearly always contained a de-identified subject ID, COVID-19 status, age in years and sex. Where available, HLA class I and class II types were taken from metadata supplied by the sample provider and were not determined by assay-based typing. Study-wide findings and limitations: The amount of clinical and demographic metadata varied by source and participant and was provided uncurated.

In regard to this clone: Its antigen is not yet known. No base qualities exist here, and no much larger clone lies one base off it.

Participants in the prospective study were enrolled through a virtual design, were aged roughly 18 to 100 years, and lived in approximately 25 United States geographic areas. In the prospective study, cohorts were assigned on the basis of participant-reported clinical history obtained from a screening survey and a study questionnaire. ImmuneRACE Cohort 3 recovered participants were defined by two consecutive negative NP/OP PCR tests, healthcare professional clearance, or symptom resolution. In the prospective study, whole blood, serum and a nasopharyngeal or oropharyngeal swab were collected from each participant by mobile phlebotomists. Participants in the prospective study had the option to provide additional blood draws and questionnaires over a roughly 2-month period. Prospective study blood samples were shipped either frozen or at room temperature before DNA extraction. The germline V gene (reference sequence) supplies CDR1 GTSNPN and CDR2 SVGIG. Including the terminal cysteine and phenylalanine, the CDR3 comprises 14 residues. Only the CDR3 part of the read is kept: 42 bases, read in frame from the first base. At the junction V is shortened by 5 bases and J by 0 bases, with 12 bases in between.

TCRbeta CDR3 regions were amplified from genomic DNA by means of the immunoSEQ Assay, a bias-controlled multiplex PCR. The authors' pipeline ran thus. The number of nucleated cells in each sample was estimated from the amplification of reference gene primers within the assay. To quantify the absolute abundance of each unique TCRbeta CDR3 rearrangement, sequence reads were collapsed and filtered. For each sample, productive Simpson clonality was calculated as the square root of Simpson's diversity index across productive rearrangements. TCRdb limited this immuneACCESS table to in-frame rearrangements with V and J called. A share of clones is missing; checked studies link under half to unresolved V genes, and the rest is unexplained. V, J and clone size are those of that table, while D and trimming were read from the DNA. In all, the sample holds a few hundred thousand clones, and 70% to 90% of those were seen once. The top ten clones comprise roughly 4% of the sample.

The sequenced sample was PBMCs or T cells enriched from blood (not recorded which). This receptor was obtained from a woman aged 30 to 39 who had recovered from COVID-19. Recombination linked TRBV30 to TRBJ2-3; tentative D gene TRBD2, with 5 bases matching. The CDR3 amino acid sequence is: CAWAPWESTDTQYF. The sequenced DNA is TGTGCCTGGGCCCCATGGGAGAGCACAGATACGCAGTATTTT.